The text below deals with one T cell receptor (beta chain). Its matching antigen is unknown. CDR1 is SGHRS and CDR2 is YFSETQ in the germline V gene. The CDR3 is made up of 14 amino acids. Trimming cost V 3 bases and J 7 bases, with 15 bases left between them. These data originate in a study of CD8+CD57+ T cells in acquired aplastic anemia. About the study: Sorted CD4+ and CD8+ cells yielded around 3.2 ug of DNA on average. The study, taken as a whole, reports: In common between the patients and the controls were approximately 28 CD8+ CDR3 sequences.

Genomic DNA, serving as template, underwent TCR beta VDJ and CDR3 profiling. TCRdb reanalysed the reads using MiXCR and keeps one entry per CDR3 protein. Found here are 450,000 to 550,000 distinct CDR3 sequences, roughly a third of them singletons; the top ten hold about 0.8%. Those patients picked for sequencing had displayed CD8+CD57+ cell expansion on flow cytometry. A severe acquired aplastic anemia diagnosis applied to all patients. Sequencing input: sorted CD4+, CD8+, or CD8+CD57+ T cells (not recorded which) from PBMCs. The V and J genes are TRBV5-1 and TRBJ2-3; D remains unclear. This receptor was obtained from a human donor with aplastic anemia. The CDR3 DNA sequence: TGCGCCAGCAGCTCGCCAGCCAACCCATATACGCAGTATTTT. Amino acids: CASSSPANPYTQYF.